The 28 T cell receptor beta chains below were found in one sample sequenced in a study of tissue T cells after allogeneic stem cell transplantation (dated by TCRdb to 2022 to 2024). The library was produced with the immunoSEQ multiplex PCR assay. In its TCRdb copy, this immuneACCESS table keeps in-frame sequences only and misses some clones. Where compared with another copy, unresolved V genes explain less than half of these, and the others have no known cause. This sample lists a few thousand clones; approximately 50% were detected once. The ten largest clones capture 6.3% of the sample. The time point tag for this specimen amounts to: mouse harvest day 7 after allogeneic transplant. Mouse grafts consisting of 10^7 T-cell-depleted bone marrow cells combined with 10^6 splenic CD5+ T cells were administered by tail vein injection. The sample comprised gut tissue. The source of these receptors is a female BALB/c mouse given C57BL/6 T cells with graft-versus-host disease after an allogeneic hematopoietic cell transplant.

On this clone itself: All gene names here are mouse names. The read finishes 1 residue shy of the CDR3 end, and the germline J gene is used to complete it. The chain couples TRBV29 to TRBJ2-4; TRBD2 agrees at 11 bases. With V trimmed by 7 bases and J by 0 bases, 3 bases remained unmatched. Germline values: CDR1 MSHET, CDR2 SYDVDS. This CDR3 spans 15 amino acids. CDR3 loop: CASKTGGDSQNTLYF. The CDR3 bases that were read are TGTGCTAGCAAGACTGGGGGGGATAGTCAAAACACCTTGTAC.

Comments on this clone: Genes and germline come from the mouse. Read coverage stops 1 residue before the CDR3 terminus; the germline J gene supplies the remainder. This rearrangement joins TRBV5 to TRBJ2-5; 10 positions match TRBD2. Germline V gene sequence: CDR1 LGHNA, CDR2 YNLKQL (reference sequence). The CDR3 has 15 residues. J was trimmed by 6 bases and V by 0 bases; bases with no gene match: 3. The CDR3 sequence is CASSQDWGGRDTQYF. The sequenced CDR3 bases are TGTGCCAGCAGCCAAGACTGGGGGGGCAGGGACACCCAGTAC.

About this clone itself: Genes here carry mouse names. The read stops 1 residue short of the end of the CDR3; the missing end is completed from the germline J gene. This sequence joins TRBV23 and TRBJ2-5; the D call in the table, TRBD1, was not verified against the DNA. Germline CDR1 reads KGHTA; CDR2 reads FQNQQP. CDR3 length: 15 residues. The covered CDR3 bases are TGCTCCAGCAGTCAATCCACAGGGTCCGGGGACACCCAGTAC. It codes for CSSSQSTGSGDTQY. The whole CDR3 reads CSSSQSTGSGDTQYF.

This clone was counted between two and nine times. Here the gene names and germline are mouse. The read ends 1 residue early relative to the CDR3; the germline J gene fills the gap. This rearrangement joins TRBV23 to TRBJ2-3. This CDR3 contains 14 residues. From germline, CDR1 is KGHTA and CDR2 FQNQQP. The DNA read from the CDR3 is TGCTCCAGCAGTCAGGGGGATAGTGCAGAAACGCTGTAT. It yields the protein CSSSQGDSAETLY. The entire CDR3 sequence reads CSSSQGDSAETLYF.

About this clone itself: Mouse gene names apply. The CDR3 end falls 1 residue outside the read, so it is completed with the germline J gene. The V and J genes are TRBV20 and TRBJ1-1, with 10 bases that match TRBD1. CDR1 and CDR2 from the germline V gene are GFQATS and STVNSAI. Trimming took 1 base from V and 4 from J; bases not matched to a gene: 3. CDR3 length: 14 residues. CDR3 region: CGARATGGGTEVFF. CDR3 DNA, as far as it was read: TGTGGTGCTAGGGCGACAGGGGGCGGCACAGAAGTCTTC. Full variable domain (outside the CDR3, taken from reference TRBV20 and TRBJ1-1): GALVYQYPRRTICKSGTSMRMECQAVGFQATSVAWYRQSPQKTFELIALSTVNSAIKYEQNFTQEKFPISHPNLSFSSMTVLNAYLEDRGLYLCGARATGGGTEVFFGKGTRLTVV.

To note about this clone: The listed genes are named as in mouse. With the read ending 1 residue before the CDR3 end, the germline J gene is used to fill in that end. The gene calls are TRBV13-2 and TRBJ2-7; the D gene is possibly TRBD1 (6 bases). With 0 bases removed from V and 3 bases from J, the gap between germline ends came to 10 bases. Germline CDR1 NNHNN, CDR2 SYGAGS (reference sequence). The CDR3 has 14 amino acids. The DNA read from the CDR3 is TGTGCCAGCGGTGATGCGGGGACACTCTATGAACAGTAC. It codes for CASGDAGTLYEQY. The full CDR3 is CASGDAGTLYEQYF.

In the case of this clone: The genes are named according to mouse. With the read ending 1 residue before the CDR3 end, the germline J gene is used to fill in that end. The gene calls are TRBV19 and TRBJ2-4; the match to TRBD1 covers 9 bases. Germline V gene lookup returns CDR1 FNHDT and CDR2 SITEND (reference sequence). The CDR3 loop spans 16 amino acids. V lost 1 base, J lost 0 bases, and 3 bases stayed unmatched. CDR3 sequence: CASSISGQGSQNTLYF. The CDR3 DNA, read in part, is TGTGCCAGCAGTATATCGGGACAGGGAAGTCAAAACACCTTGTAC.

This clone appeared a few times. Gene labels here are mouse ones. The CDR3 end lies 1 residue beyond the end of the read and is filled in from the germline J gene. This chain uses TRBV26 with TRBJ1-1; 10 bases match TRBD1. The CDR3 contains 14 residues. V trimming: 4 bases; J trimming: 6 bases; junction bases outside the gene matches: 5. In germline, CDR1 is KGHPV, CDR2 FQNQEV (reference sequence). The CDR3 here is CASSRRDRGPEVFF. Partial CDR3 DNA: TGTGCCAGCAGTCGCCGGGACAGGGGTCCAGAAGTCTTC. Drawing the rest from reference TRBV26 and TRBJ1-1, the complete variable domain is NSKVIQTPRYLVKGQGQKAKMRCIPEKGHPVVFWYQQNKNNEFKFLINFQNQEVLQQIDMTEKRFSAECPSNSPCSLEIQSSEAGDSALYLCASSRRDRGPEVFFGKGTRLTVV.

Concerning this clone itself: The genes and germline here are from mouse. The CDR3 end lies 1 residue beyond the end of the read and is filled in from the germline J gene. The chain has TRBV3 and TRBJ2-7; perhaps TRBD2 as D (5 bases). Germline values: CDR1 SNHLY, CDR2 FYNGKV (reference sequence). The CDR3 covers 12 residues. The V end lost 1 base, the J end lost 5 bases, and 6 bases lay between the germline ends. This CDR3 reads CASSLVGDEQYF. The CDR3 bases that were read are TGTGCCAGCAGCTTAGTTGGGGATGAACAGTAC.

This clone occurred a few times. The genes are named according to mouse. The read halts 1 residue ahead of the CDR3 end, with the missing end drawn from the germline J gene. V is TRBV26 and J is TRBJ1-5, with 8 bases fitting TRBD1. This CDR3 comprises 14 residues. Germline CDR1 reads KGHPV; CDR2 reads FQNQEV (reference sequence). J lost 1 base, V lost 6 bases, and 2 bases had no gene match. CDR3 bases read: TGTGCCAGCAGCCGGGACAGGAACAACCAGGCTCCGCTT. This translates into CASSRDRNNQAPL. The entire CDR3 protein reads CASSRDRNNQAPLF. Complete variable domain (other parts from reference TRBV26 and TRBJ1-5): NSKVIQTPRYLVKGQGQKAKMRCIPEKGHPVVFWYQQNKNNEFKFLINFQNQEVLQQIDMTEKRFSAECPSNSPCSLEIQSSEAGDSALYLCASSRDRNNQAPLFGEGTRLSVL.

On this clone: Gene names and germline refer to mouse. Coverage ceases 1 residue before the CDR3 finishes, and the germline J gene fills in the end. The chain links TRBV16 to TRBJ1-3; 7 positions agree with TRBD1. Germline V gives CDR1 SGHSA, CDR2 FRNQAP. The CDR3 covers 14 residues. V gave up 2 bases and J gave up 2 bases; unmatched junction bases: 0. This CDR3 is CASSLQGAGNTLYF. The sequenced part of the CDR3 DNA is TGTGCAAGCAGCTTACAGGGGGCTGGAAATACGCTCTAT.

This clone occurred once. The gene names here belong to mouse. The CDR3 extends 1 residue past the end of the read, so its final part is completed from the germline J gene. The chain combines TRBV5 with TRBJ2-7; D uncertain. CDR1 and CDR2 from the germline V gene are LGHNA and YNLKQL (reference sequence). Trimming left V 5 bases short and J 7 bases short, with 12 bases between. This CDR3 region has 12 residues. The CDR3 DNA, read in part, is TGTGCCAGCAGCGGGTCGCCGGGGGAACAGTAC. It specifies CASSGSPGEQY. The full-length CDR3 reads as CASSGSPGEQYF.

Concerning this clone: Germline and genes: mouse. The read halts 1 residue ahead of the CDR3 end, with the missing end drawn from the germline J gene. The rearrangement joins TRBV5 to TRBJ1-4; 8 bases fit TRBD1. The CDR3 spans 14 residues. J gave up 6 bases and V 1 base, and 1 base lay outside the gene matches. Germline V lookup: CDR1 LGHNA, CDR2 YNLKQL (reference sequence). Partial CDR3 DNA: TGTGCCAGCAGCCAAGGACAGGGGCACGAAAGATTATTT. It translates to CASSQGQGHERLF. The entire CDR3 reads CASSQGQGHERLFF.

This clone was recorded a few times. Gene and germline names: mouse. The CDR3 is cut off 1 residue early in the read; its end comes from the germline J gene. The V call is TRBV13-1, the J call TRBJ2-2, with 11 nucleotides matching TRBD2. CDR1 NSHNY and CDR2 SYGAGN come from the germline V gene. This CDR3 region has 15 residues. The ends lost 4 bases at V and 2 bases at J; junction bases unmatched: 1. The DNA read from the CDR3 is TGTGCCAGCAGTCGGGACTGGGGGAACACCGGGCAGCTCTAC. Its translation: CASSRDWGNTGQLY. The entire CDR3 protein reads CASSRDWGNTGQLYF.

With respect to this clone: Mouse names are used for the genes. The read finishes 1 residue shy of the CDR3 end, and the germline J gene is used to complete it. This rearrangement joins TRBV20 to TRBJ2-4; no firm D call. Deletions cut 0 bases from V and 1 base from J, with 8 bases between. The CDR3 runs to 14 residues. CDR1 and CDR2 (germline): GFQATS, STVNSAI. CDR3 amino acids: CGARDGRGQNTLYF. The CDR3 DNA, read in part, is TGTGGTGCTAGGGACGGCCGAGGTCAAAACACCTTGTAC.

Notes on this clone: Gene names denote mouse genes. The read finishes 1 residue shy of the CDR3 end, and the germline J gene is used to complete it. The chain joins TRBV23 to TRBJ2-4. The CDR3 extends over 13 amino acids. The germline gives CDR1 KGHTA, CDR2 FQNQQP. Incomplete CDR3 DNA: TGCTCCAGCAGCCCCGGTAGTCAAAACACCTTGTAC. Protein sequence: CSSSPGSQNTLY. In full, the CDR3 is CSSSPGSQNTLYF.

The table lists this clone with a count of one. Gene names denote mouse genes. The read terminates 1 residue ahead of where the CDR3 ends, so the germline J gene completes it. The chain links TRBV31 to TRBJ2-1; possible D gene TRBD1, 5 bases. There are 14 residues in the CDR3. Trimming cost V 0 bases and J 0 bases, with 6 bases left between them. Germline lookup yields CDR1 GKSSPN and CDR2 SITVG. CDR3 in amino acids: CAWSLQANYAEQFF. CDR3 DNA, as far as it was read: TGTGCCTGGAGTCTACAGGCTAACTATGCTGAGCAGTTC.

Regarding this clone: The genes are named according to mouse. From the germline J gene comes the end of the CDR3, since the read stops 1 residue before it. The chain uses TRBV13-1 and TRBJ1-2; D possibly corresponds to TRBD1 (5 bases). The CDR3 consists of 13 residues. CDR1 is NSHNY and CDR2 is SYGAGN in the germline V gene. Trimming removed 5 bases from V and 0 bases from J, with 8 bases in between. Partial CDR3 DNA: TGTGCCAGCAGGCAGGGTGCAAACTCCGACTACACC. This gives the protein CASRQGANSDYT. The complete CDR3 sequence is CASRQGANSDYTF.

As for this clone: Gene names follow the mouse nomenclature. With the read ending 1 residue before the CDR3 end, the germline J gene is used to fill in that end. The V gene is TRBV26, the J gene TRBJ2-7; 11 bases line up with TRBD2. The CDR3 contains 13 residues. Looked up from germline, CDR1 is KGHPV and CDR2 is FQNQEV (reference sequence). With V trimmed by 5 bases and J by 4 bases, 1 base remained unmatched. Here the CDR3 reads CASSGDWGYEQYF. The DNA read from the CDR3 is TGTGCCAGCAGTGGGGACTGGGGGTATGAACAGTAC.

Concerning this clone: The gene symbols are mouse symbols. CDR3 DNA (partial): TGTGCCAGCAGTCTGTCAGGGGGGCGCGGTGCTGAGCAGTTC. Translating it yields CASSLSGGRGAEQF. The full CDR3 reads CASSLSGGRGAEQFF. The rearrangement uses TRBV26 and TRBJ2-1; perhaps TRBD2 as D (7 bases). The sequenced fragment ends 1 residue before the CDR3 boundary, so the rest is inferred from the germline J gene. Deletions cut 0 bases from V and 6 bases from J, with 12 bases between. This CDR3 region has 15 residues. Per the germline V gene, CDR1 is KGHPV and CDR2 is FQNQEV (reference sequence).

A word on this clone: Mouse gene names and germline throughout. The read ends 1 residue before the CDR3 terminus; that terminus is restored from the germline J gene. The chain joins TRBV26 to TRBJ2-1; 7 bases match TRBD1. The CDR3 is made up of 15 amino acids. CDR1 and CDR2 (germline): KGHPV, FQNQEV (reference sequence). The V segment lost 6 bases and the J segment 1 base; nucleotides outside the gene matches: 6. The covered CDR3 bases are TGTGCCAGCAGCCGTGGACAGGAAAACTATGCTGAGCAGTTC. Its protein is CASSRGQENYAEQF. In full, the CDR3 reads CASSRGQENYAEQFF.

Turning to this clone: Here the gene names and germline are mouse. The CDR3 region is CASSRTVNTEVFF. The part of the CDR3 DNA that was read is TGTGCCAGCAGCCGGACAGTAAACACAGAAGTCTTC. The chain has TRBV14 and TRBJ1-1, with D possibly TRBD1 on 6 matching bases. From the germline J gene comes the end of the CDR3, since the read stops 1 residue before it. Germline assignment: CDR1 SGHDT and CDR2 FRDEAV. Trimming pared 5 bases from V and 1 base from J, leaving 9 bases between. CDR3 length: 13 amino acids.

This clone has just a few counts. Gene names refer to mouse genes. From the germline J gene comes the end of the CDR3, since the read stops 1 residue before it. The chain employs TRBV26 and TRBJ1-5, with 7 bases fitting TRBD1. The V gene end was trimmed by 4 bases and the J gene end by 4 bases; junction bases not matched to a gene: 1. Germline lookup yields CDR1 KGHPV and CDR2 FQNQEV (reference sequence). The CDR3 contains 13 residues. The sequenced CDR3 bases are TGTGCCAGCAGTCCGGGACAGAACCAGGCTCCGCTT. Translated, it gives CASSPGQNQAPL. The complete CDR3 protein is CASSPGQNQAPLF. Full variable domain (remainder filled in from reference TRBV26 and TRBJ1-5): NSKVIQTPRYLVKGQGQKAKMRCIPEKGHPVVFWYQQNKNNEFKFLINFQNQEVLQQIDMTEKRFSAECPSNSPCSLEIQSSEAGDSALYLCASSPGQNQAPLFGEGTRLSVL.

Regarding this clone: Each gene name is a mouse one. The read ends 1 residue early relative to the CDR3; the germline J gene fills the gap. The V gene is TRBV13-2, the J gene TRBJ1-1; possible D gene TRBD1, 6 bases. CDR3 length: 12 residues. Trimming pared 3 bases from V and 5 bases from J, leaving 8 bases between. Per the germline V gene, CDR1 is NNHNN and CDR2 is SYGAGS (reference sequence). CDR3 in amino acids: CASGGTATEVFF. Partial CDR3 DNA: TGTGCCAGCGGTGGGACAGCGACAGAAGTCTTC.

This clone was recorded a few times. The genes and germline here are from mouse. The read ends 1 residue early relative to the CDR3; the germline J gene fills the gap. The chain combines TRBV26 with TRBJ2-7; D might be TRBD1 (6 bases). The CDR3 extends over 14 amino acids. CDR1 KGHPV and CDR2 FQNQEV come from the germline V gene (reference sequence). V was clipped by 2 bases and J by 0 bases, with 8 bases between them. CDR3 in amino acids: CASSLGQSSYEQYF. CDR3 DNA (partial): TGTGCCAGCAGTCTGGGACAGAGCTCCTATGAACAGTAC. The full variable domain, with the rest looked up from reference TRBV26 and TRBJ2-7, is NSKVIQTPRYLVKGQGQKAKMRCIPEKGHPVVFWYQQNKNNEFKFLINFQNQEVLQQIDMTEKRFSAECPSNSPCSLEIQSSEAGDSALYLCASSLGQSSYEQYFGPGTRLTVL.

Regarding this clone: The genes are named according to mouse. The CDR3 is CASSWDNANTEVFF. The sequenced part of the CDR3 DNA is TGTGCCAGCAGTTGGGACAATGCAAACACAGAAGTCTTC. The chain combines TRBV26 with TRBJ1-1; the D gene is possibly TRBD1 (6 bases). The DNA ends 1 residue before the CDR3 does, and the rest of the CDR3 is filled in from the germline J gene. Germline loops: CDR1 KGHPV, CDR2 FQNQEV (reference sequence). The CDR3 loop spans 14 amino acids. Trimming shortened V by 5 bases and J by 0 bases, and 10 bases separated the two germline ends.

In this sample, this clone is large (0.1 to 1%). All gene names here are mouse names. The CDR3 end lies 1 residue beyond the end of the read and is filled in from the germline J gene. The V gene is TRBV15, the J gene TRBJ2-3, with 8 bases matching TRBD1. J was trimmed by 2 bases and V by 5 bases; bases with no gene match: 0. This CDR3 region has 13 residues. The germline CDR1 and CDR2 sequences are SGHND and FRSKSL. The CDR3 sequence: CASSQGAAETLYF. The covered CDR3 bases are TGTGCCAGCAGTCAGGGGGCTGCAGAAACGCTGTAT.

As regards this clone: Genes here carry mouse names. CDR3 DNA (partial): TGTGCCAGCAGGCCAGTTTCCAACGAAAGATTATTT. This translates into CASRPVSNERLF. The whole CDR3 region reads CASRPVSNERLFF. The V call is TRBV3, the J call TRBJ1-4; unclear D gene. Read data end 1 residue before the CDR3 end; the end is taken from the germline J gene. The V gene lost 6 bases and the J gene lost 0 bases, with 5 bases spanning the gap. The germline V gene has CDR1 SNHLY and CDR2 FYNGKV (reference sequence). CDR3 length equals 13 residues.